A single sample is the source of the 5 T cell receptor beta chains below, sequenced in a study of lymphopenia after photon versus proton radiotherapy. The data were produced by immunoSEQ multiplex PCR, yet TCRdb's version contains in-frame clones alone and is incomplete. The data contain 39,000 or so clones, roughly 92% of them singletons. The sample here was peripheral blood, taken from a patient treated with photon-based radiotherapy. These receptors all come from a man in his 60s with cholangiocarcinoma.

This chain links TRBV5-1 with TRBJ2-2; 9 bases match TRBD1. The CDR3 length is 14 residues. Germline V lookup: CDR1 SGHRS, CDR2 YFSETQ. Trimming at V came to 7 bases and at J to 5 bases, leaving 6 bases not matched to a gene. The chain's CDR3 is CASFRTGETGELFF. The CDR3 DNA is TGCGCCAGCTTTAGGACAGGGGAGACCGGGGAGCTGTTTTTT.

The chain recombines TRBV19 with TRBJ1-2; no clear D. The ends were cut back, 3 bases at V and 1 base at J, with 9 bases in the middle. Germline CDR1 reads LNHDA; CDR2 reads SQIVND (reference sequence). This CDR3 comprises 14 residues. CDR3 nucleotides: TGTGCCAGTAGTATCTACCTGAATAACTATGGCTACACCTTC. It is translated as CASSIYLNNYGYTF.

In this sample, this clone turned up a few times. The chain couples TRBV13 to TRBJ2-3, with TRBD1 identical over 8 bases. Looked up from germline, CDR1 is PRHDT and CDR2 is FYEKMQ (reference sequence). The CDR3 is made up of 15 amino acids. V dropped 3 bases and J dropped 0; count of bases not matched to a gene: 2. The CDR3 reads CASSFTGGSTDTQYF. CDR3 coding DNA: TGTGCCAGCAGCTTTACAGGGGGTAGCACAGATACGCAGTATTTT. Supplemented by reference TRBV13 and TRBJ2-3, the full variable domain reads AAGVIQSPRHLIKEKRETATLKCYPIPRHDTVYWYQQGPGQDPQFLISFYEKMQSDKGSIPDRFSAQQFSDYHSELNMSSLELGDSALYFCASSFTGGSTDTQYFGPGTRLTVL.

DNA for the CDR3: TGCGCCAGCAGCTTGAGTAGTGGCACAGATACGCAGTATTTT. It codes for CASSLSSGTDTQYF. V gene TRBV5-1 combines with J gene TRBJ2-3; D gene ambiguous. In germline, CDR1 is SGHRS, CDR2 YFSETQ. The V gene lost 1 base and the J gene lost 1 base, with 7 bases spanning the gap. This CDR3 spans 14 amino acids.

CDR3 in DNA: TGCAGCGTTGGTCGCGGGGCTAGCGGTTTCAATGAGCAGTTCTTC. This gives the protein CSVGRGASGFNEQFF. V is TRBV29-1 and J is TRBJ2-1, with 7 bases that match TRBD2. This CDR3 is 15 amino acids long. J was trimmed by 6 bases and V by 4 bases; bases with no gene match: 12. Per the germline V gene, CDR1 is SQVTM and CDR2 is ANQGSEA.